This TCR beta chain is drawn from a study of blood T cell repertoires in COVID-19. Study in general: The United States, Italy and Spain supplied acute and convalescent COVID-19 samples. Nucleic acid was either cDNA or gDNA, and it came from T cells, B-cell-depleted T cells, or PBMCs.

The assay was immunoSEQ multiplex PCR, and TCRdb's table has in-frame clones only and misses some. The sample has approximately 300,000 clones, approximately 92% seen once. This clone was found once. The study recruited people aged roughly 18 to 95 years across approximately 23 US areas. This CDR3 region has 13 residues. From germline, CDR1 is SGHNT and CDR2 YYREEE (reference sequence). V shed 4 bases and J shed 12 bases, with 19 bases lying between them. The chain links TRBV5-4 to TRBJ1-1; no clear D. The origin of this receptor is a woman younger than 45 who had recovered from COVID-19. Sequencing used PBMCs or T cells enriched from blood (not recorded which). CDR3 region: CASSTTKEGRPFF. The CDR3 nucleotides read TGTGCCAGCAGCACAACCAAGGAGGGTAGGCCTTTCTTT.